Below, 9 T cell receptor beta chains from the same sample are listed, as sequenced in a study of Graves' ophthalmopathy and Graves' hyperthyroidism. Amplified material comprised TCR beta CDR3 regions derived from RNA transcripts. An opening RT-PCR round employed HTBI primers and preceded a second-round multiplex PCR. TCRdb ran MiXCR on the multiplex PCR reads and lists one entry per CDR3 protein. This sample yields 400,000 to 450,000 distinct CDR3 sequences, of which about 21% are seen a single time; around 3.2% belongs to the top ten. What was sequenced was peripheral blood. The receptors originated from a young woman with stable Graves' hyperthyroidism.

This clonotype was seen repeatedly, ten times or more. The rearrangement uses TRBV30 and TRBJ2-2; a possible D gene is TRBD2 (6 bases). V was trimmed by 1 base and J by 6 bases, leaving 6 bases between them. CDR3 size: 12 residues. Per the germline V gene, CDR1 is GTSNPN and CDR2 is SVGIG (reference sequence). Here the CDR3 DNA reads TGTGCCTGGAGTGGGGGGGCCGGGGAGCTGTTTTTT. Residues: CAWSGGAGELFF.

This clonotype was seen many times. The chain joins TRBV6-1 to TRBJ2-7; 14 nucleotides agree with TRBD2. This CDR3 spans 15 amino acids. J gave up 3 bases and V 10 bases, and 8 bases lay outside the gene matches. Germline V gene lookup returns CDR1 MNHNS and CDR2 SASEGT. CDR3 in amino acids: CATTGTSGRSYEQYF. The CDR3 DNA reads as TGTGCCACTACCGGGACTAGCGGGAGAAGCTACGAGCAGTACTTC.

V gene TRBV6-2 or TRBV6-3 combines with J gene TRBJ1-2; the D gene is possibly TRBD1 (6 bases). The CDR3 totals 18 residues. The V gene's germline CDR1 is MNHEY and CDR2 SVGEGT. Trimming left V 0 bases short and J 9 bases short, with 26 bases between. The CDR3 reads CASSYSRSGHEPGWSYTF. DNA for the CDR3: TGTGCCAGCAGTTACTCGAGATCGGGACACGAGCCGGGTTGGAGCTACACCTTC.

This chain connects TRBV20-1 to TRBJ1-1; D unresolved. Trimming left V 4 bases short and J 3 bases short, with 15 bases between. The CDR3 sequence is 14 residues long. The germline gives CDR1 DFQATT, CDR2 SNEGSKA (reference sequence). Here the CDR3 DNA reads TGCAGTGCTAAGGACGCCAGCCACCACACTGAAGCTTTCTTT. The encoded protein is CSAKDASHHTEAFF.

In its sample, this clonotype was seen many times. The J gene is TRBJ2-2, the V gene TRBV5-1; 7 positions match TRBD2. Germline CDR1 SGHRS, CDR2 YFSETQ. Losses at the gene ends were 0 bases for V and 7 bases for J; bases not matched to a gene: 15. This CDR3 has 18 amino acids. For the CDR3, the DNA is TGCGCCAGCAGCTTGGAAACCACGGTCCGGGAGGCGAACGGGGAGCTGTTTTTT. This translates into CASSLETTVREANGELFF.

Concerning this clonotype itself: Germline is not matched at one junction end, which may reflect a read error. The CDR3 loop reads CASNEAPDVKTQYF. In nucleotides, the CDR3 is TGTGCCAGCAATGAAGCGCCGGACGTAAAGACCCAGTACTTC. The chain has TRBV6-1 and TRBJ2-5, with D unclear. This CDR3 has 14 amino acids. CDR1 and CDR2 from the germline V gene are MNHNS and SASEGT.

With regard to this clonotype: A much larger clonotype is one base distant, so this may be a read error. The rearrangement uses TRBV6-1 and TRBJ1-1; D not certain. Germline V lookup: CDR1 MNHNS, CDR2 SASEGT. Trimming removed 3 bases from V and 1 base from J, with 3 bases in between. This CDR3 region has 12 residues. CDR3: CASSDWNTEAFF. In DNA form, the CDR3 reads TGTGCCAGCAGTGACTGGAACACTGAAGCTTTCTTT.

Concerning this clonotype itself: A read error may account for a junction end that differs from germline. The V gene is TRBV15, the J gene TRBJ2-5; D possibly corresponds to TRBD1 (5 bases). CDR1 LNHNV and CDR2 YYDKDF come from the germline V gene (reference sequence). This CDR3 has 15 residues. CDR3 residues: CATIRDPGYRETQYF. CDR3 nucleotides: TGTGCCACCATCAGAGATCCAGGGTACCGAGAGACCCAGTACTTC. The full variable domain, in which reference TRBV15 and TRBJ2-5 provide the parts outside the CDR3, is DAMVIQNPRYQVTQFGKPVTLSCSQTLNHNVMYWYQQKSSQAPKLLFHYYDKDFNNEADTPDNFQSRRPNTSFCFLDIRSPGLGDTAMYLCATIRDPGYRETQYFGPGTRLLVL.

The genes are TRBV6-1 and TRBJ1-1; D gene uncertain. Germline assignment: CDR1 MNHNS and CDR2 SASEGT. This CDR3 contains 12 residues. Trimming pared 7 bases from V and 12 bases from J, leaving 18 bases between. CDR3 region: CASTRGAGETFF. In DNA, the CDR3 is TGTGCCAGCACTAGAGGTGCAGGAGAAACTTTCTTT.